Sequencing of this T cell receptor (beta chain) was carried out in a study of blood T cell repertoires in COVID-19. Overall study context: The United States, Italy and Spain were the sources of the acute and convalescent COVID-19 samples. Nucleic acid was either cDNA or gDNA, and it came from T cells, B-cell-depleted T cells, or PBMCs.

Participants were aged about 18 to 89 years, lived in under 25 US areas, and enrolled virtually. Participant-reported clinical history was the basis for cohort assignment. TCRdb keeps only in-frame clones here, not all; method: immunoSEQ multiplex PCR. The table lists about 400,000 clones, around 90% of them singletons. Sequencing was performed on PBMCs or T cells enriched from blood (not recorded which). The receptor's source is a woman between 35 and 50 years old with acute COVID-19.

This CDR3 reads CASSQPGRTNTEAFF. CDR3 DNA: TGTGCCAGCAGCCAACCAGGGCGTACGAACACTGAAGCTTTCTTT. The genes are TRBV4-2 and TRBJ1-1; a possible D gene is TRBD1 (5 bases). CDR3 length: 15 amino acids. Per germline, CDR1 LGHNA and CDR2 YNFKEQ. Trimming took 2 bases from V and 1 from J, leaving 11 bases between them.